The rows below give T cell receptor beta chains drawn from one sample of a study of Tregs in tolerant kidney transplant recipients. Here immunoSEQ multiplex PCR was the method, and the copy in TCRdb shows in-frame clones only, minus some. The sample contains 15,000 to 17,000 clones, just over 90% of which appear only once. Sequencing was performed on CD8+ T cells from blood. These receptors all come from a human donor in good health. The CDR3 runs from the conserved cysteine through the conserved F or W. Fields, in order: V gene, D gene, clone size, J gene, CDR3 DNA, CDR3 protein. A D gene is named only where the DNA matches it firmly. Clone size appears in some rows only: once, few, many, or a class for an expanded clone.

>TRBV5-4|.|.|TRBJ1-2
TGTGCCAGCAGCTATAGTACAGAGAACTATGGCTACACCTTC
CASSYSTENYGYTF
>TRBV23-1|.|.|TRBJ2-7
TGCGCCAGCAGCCCGGGTAGGTCAGGGGTGGTCTACGAGCAGTACTTC
CASSPGRSGVVYEQYF
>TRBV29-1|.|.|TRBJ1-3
TGCAGCGTTGAGACGCCCGGGTCCAGCGGAAACACCATATATTTT
CSVETPGSSGNTIYF
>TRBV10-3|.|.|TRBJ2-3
TGTGCCATCAGCCCGACAGGGGCGGGGGCCACAGATACGCAGTATTTT
CAISPTGAGATDTQYF
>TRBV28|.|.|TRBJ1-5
TGTGCCAGCACTGTGGACAGTCATCAGCCCCAGCATTTT
CASTVDSHQPQHF
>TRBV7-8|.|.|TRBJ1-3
TGTGCCAGCAGCTTCGGTGTCGGGTCTGGAAACACCATATATTTT
CASSFGVGSGNTIYF
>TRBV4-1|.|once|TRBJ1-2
TGCGCCAGCAGCCAAGAACCGGGACGAGTGGGCGGCTACACCTTC
CASSQEPGRVGGYTF
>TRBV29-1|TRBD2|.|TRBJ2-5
TGCAGTGCCGGGACTAGCGATTTATGGACCCAGTACTTC
CSAGTSDLWTQYF
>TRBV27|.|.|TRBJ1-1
TGTGCCAGCAGTTTATCAATACAGTACACTGAAGCTTTCTTT
CASSLSIQYTEAFF
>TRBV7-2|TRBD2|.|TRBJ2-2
TGTGCCAGCAGTCAACTACGGACTAGGCCCGGGGAGCTGTTTTTT
CASSQLRTRPGELFF
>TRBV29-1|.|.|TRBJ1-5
TGCAGCGCCCAAACCTTAGGACCCCTTAGGGAGCCCCAGCATTTT
CSAQTLGPLREPQHF
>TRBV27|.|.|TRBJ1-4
TGTGCCAGCAGTTTATCAGGTGCAACTAATGAAAAACTGTTTTTT
CASSLSGATNEKLFF
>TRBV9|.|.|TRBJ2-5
TGTGCCAGCAGCGTAGACGGGGAGACCCAGTACTTC
CASSVDGETQYF
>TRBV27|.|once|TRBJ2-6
TGTGCCAGCAGTTCGGGGATTCTCGGTGGGGCCAACGTCCTGACTTTC
CASSSGILGGANVLTF
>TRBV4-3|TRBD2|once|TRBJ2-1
TGCGCCAGCAGCCAAGCGGGGACTAGCTCCTACAATGAGCAGTTCTTC
CASSQAGTSSYNEQFF
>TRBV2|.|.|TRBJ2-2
TGTGCCGTAGGGGGAGATGGTAGCACCGGGGAGCTGTTTTTT
CAVGGDGSTGELFF
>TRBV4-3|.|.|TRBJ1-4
TGCGCCAGCAGCCAATTCCGCGGGAATGAAAAACTGTTTTTT
CASSQFRGNEKLFF
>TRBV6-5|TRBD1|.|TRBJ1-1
TGTGCCAGCAGTACAGGGGGGGAGGGCACTGAAGCTTTCTTT
CASSTGGEGTEAFF
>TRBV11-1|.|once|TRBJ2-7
TGTGCCAGCAGTCAAGATCTAATGGCCGAGCAGTACTTC
CASSQDLMAEQYF
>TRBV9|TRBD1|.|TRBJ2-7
TGTGCCAGCAGCGTGGGGACAGGACCCTCCTACGAGCAGTACTTC
CASSVGTGPSYEQYF
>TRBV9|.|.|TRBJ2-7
TGTGCCAGCAGCGACGGGACCGACTACGAGCAGTACTTC
CASSDGTDYEQYF
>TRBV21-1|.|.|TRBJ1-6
TGTGCCAGCAGCAAGTGGCAGGGAGGGGTCACCCTCCACTTT
CASSKWQGGVTLHF
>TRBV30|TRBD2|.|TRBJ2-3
TGTGCCTGGAACAGCGGGGGGCCCACAGATACGCAGTATTTT
CAWNSGGPTDTQYF
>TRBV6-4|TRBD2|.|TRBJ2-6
TGTGCCAGCAGTGACTCCCGCGGGAGATCCTCTGGGGCCAACGTCCTGACTTTC
CASSDSRGRSSGANVLTF
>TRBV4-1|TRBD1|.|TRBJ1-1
TGCGCCATACGACAGGGGAGCACTGAAGCTTTCTTT
CAIRQGSTEAFF
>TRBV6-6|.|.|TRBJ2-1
TGTGCCAGCAGTTATAGGGACACCCTTTACAATGAGCAGTTCTTC
CASSYRDTLYNEQFF
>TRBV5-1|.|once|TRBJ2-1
TGCGCCAGCAGCTTGCCTAGCTACAATGAGCAGTTCTTC
CASSLPSYNEQFF
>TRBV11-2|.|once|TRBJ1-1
TGTGCCAGCAGCTTAGCCCAAGGGGCCTACACTGAAGCTTTCTTT
CASSLAQGAYTEAFF
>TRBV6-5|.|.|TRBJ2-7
TGTGCCAGCAGGTTGGGGGGATCCTACGAGCAGTACTTC
CASRLGGSYEQYF
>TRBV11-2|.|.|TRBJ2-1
TGTGCCAGCAGTCCAATACTTATTGGCTACAATGAGCAGTTCTTC
CASSPILIGYNEQFF
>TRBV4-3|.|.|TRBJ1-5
TGCGCCAGCAGCCAAAACCGCGTAAGCAATCAGCCCCAGCATTTT
CASSQNRVSNQPQHF
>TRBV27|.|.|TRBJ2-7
TGTGCCAGCAGGGGGCCGTCCGAGCAGTACTTC
CASRGPSEQYF